The T cell receptor beta chain under discussion was sequenced for a study of CD8 T cells in ankylosing spondylitis. This clonotype has a count of ten or more. Antigen specificity is unknown. Overall study results and limits: A TCR beta motif made of about 8 highly homologous variants seemed typical of ankylosing spondylitis blood.

Germline CDR1 reads SGHRS; CDR2 reads YFSETQ. The CDR3 totals 14 residues. V shed 3 bases and J shed 5 bases, with 14 bases lying between them. One entry per CDR3 protein, called by TCRdb with MiXCR from the 5' RACE reads. This table holds approximately 540,000 distinct CDR3 sequences, roughly an eighth found once. Sequencing used blood, either unsorted or a sorted T cell fraction (not recorded which). The gene calls are TRBV5-1 and TRBJ1-1; D ambiguous. This TCR came from a male donor with ankylosing spondylitis. CDR3 DNA sequence: TGCGCCAGCAGCTACGATGAGGGATGGACTGAAGCTTTCTTT. Encoded protein: CASSYDEGWTEAFF. The full variable domain, in which reference TRBV5-1 and TRBJ1-1 provide the parts outside the CDR3, is KAGVTQTPRYLIKTRGQQVTLSCSPISGHRSVSWYQQTPGQGLQFLFEYFSETQRNKGNFPGRFSGRQFSNSRSEMNVSTLELGDSALYLCASSYDEGWTEAFFGQGTRLTVV.